These T cell receptor beta chains were read from a single sample in a study of PD-L1 blockade in urothelial cancer. The method was immunoSEQ multiplex PCR; TCRdb's version includes in-frame clones alone and lacks a portion of them. The data contain approximately 47,000 clones, about four fifths of them singletons. This sample comprised PBMCs, obtained around atezolizumab (anti-PD-L1) treatment. The receptors shown here come from an older man with urothelial cancer. CDR3s include the opening cysteine and the closing phenylalanine or tryptophan. D genes are given only for firm matches. Size is omitted from some rows. Given values are once, few, many or a class for expanded clones.

V: TRBV5-1; D: TRBD2; size: -; J: TRBJ2-1; CDR3: CASSLGLAGNEQFF; DNA: TGCGCCAGCAGCTTGGGACTAGCGGGCAATGAGCAGTTCTTC
V: TRBV27; D: TRBD1; size: once; J: TRBJ2-7; CDR3: CASSPIATGPGEWPYF; DNA: TGTGCCAGCAGTCCGATCGCGACAGGGCCTGGGGAATGGCCGTACTTC
V: TRBV2; D: -; size: medium-sized; J: TRBJ2-2; CDR3: CASSGQGAGELFF; DNA: TGTGCCAGCAGTGGACAAGGGGCCGGGGAGCTGTTTTTT
V: TRBV5-1; D: TRBD1; size: -; J: TRBJ1-1; CDR3: CASSWGQLNTEAFF; DNA: TGCGCCAGCAGCTGGGGACAGTTGAACACTGAAGCTTTCTTT
V: TRBV5-1; D: TRBD1; size: few; J: TRBJ2-1; CDR3: CASSGGTGIYNEQFF; DNA: TGCGCCAGCAGCGGCGGGACAGGGATCTACAATGAGCAGTTCTTC
V: TRBV7-9; D: -; size: -; J: TRBJ2-2; CDR3: CASSLADSGGELFF; DNA: TGTGCCAGCAGCTTAGCGGATAGCGGCGGGGAGCTGTTTTTT
V: TRBV5-4; D: TRBD2; size: -; J: TRBJ2-7; CDR3: CASSLAGTRGEQYF; DNA: TGTGCCAGCAGCTTGGCAGGGACTAGAGGCGAGCAGTACTTC
V: TRBV2; D: -; size: -; J: TRBJ1-4; CDR3: CASTNPGNFEKLFF; DNA: TGTGCCAGCACCAACCCCGGTAACTTTGAAAAACTGTTTTTT
V: TRBV28; D: -; size: -; J: TRBJ1-1; CDR3: CASSPVRGAGTEAFF; DNA: TGTGCCAGCAGCCCGGTACGGGGGGCGGGCACTGAAGCTTTCTTT
V: TRBV5-6; D: -; size: -; J: TRBJ2-5; CDR3: CASSFVRETQYF; DNA: TGTGCCAGCAGCTTCGTACGGGAGACCCAGTACTTC
V: TRBV19; D: -; size: -; J: TRBJ2-1; CDR3: CASSIEEGSYNEQFF; DNA: TGTGCCAGTAGTATAGAGGAGGGCTCCTACAATGAGCAGTTCTTC
V: TRBV4-1; D: -; size: -; J: TRBJ1-5; CDR3: CASSQREGNQPQHF; DNA: TGCGCCAGCAGCCAACGGGAGGGCAATCAGCCCCAGCATTTT
V: TRBV7-3; D: TRBD2; size: -; J: TRBJ2-7; CDR3: CASSSGLAGTSEQYF; DNA: TGTGCCAGCAGTTCTGGACTAGCTGGGACCAGCGAGCAGTACTTC
V: TRBV19; D: TRBD1; size: -; J: TRBJ1-1; CDR3: CASSIVGGQGSSEAFF; DNA: TGTGCCAGTAGTATAGTCGGGGGACAGGGCAGCTCTGAAGCTTTCTTT
V: TRBV11-2; D: -; size: once; J: TRBJ1-1; CDR3: CASSKQTNTEAFF; DNA: TGTGCCAGCAGCAAACAAACGAACACTGAAGCTTTCTTT
V: TRBV27; D: TRBD1; size: -; J: TRBJ1-5; CDR3: CASWTGTGVHQPQHF; DNA: TGTGCCAGCTGGACCGGGACAGGGGTTCATCAGCCCCAGCATTTT
V: TRBV28; D: -; size: -; J: TRBJ2-3; CDR3: CASSLYSSTFTDTQYF; DNA: TGTGCCAGCAGTTTATACAGCTCCACCTTCACAGATACGCAGTATTTT
V: TRBV6-6; D: TRBD2; size: -; J: TRBJ2-2; CDR3: CASRSGSGGELFF; DNA: TGTGCCAGCAGGAGCGGGAGTGGCGGGGAGCTGTTTTTT
V: TRBV7-9; D: -; size: -; J: TRBJ2-5; CDR3: CASSLGEEETQYF; DNA: TGTGCCAGCAGCTTAGGAGAGGAGGAGACCCAGTACTTC
V: TRBV6-5; D: -; size: -; J: TRBJ1-1; CDR3: CASSYMVSDRKAFF; DNA: TGTGCCAGCAGTTACATGGTGTCCGACAGGAAAGCTTTCTTT
V: TRBV5-1; D: -; size: -; J: TRBJ1-1; CDR3: CASSSEDLNTEAFF; DNA: TGCGCCAGCAGCTCCGAGGACTTGAACACTGAAGCTTTCTTT
V: TRBV18; D: -; size: -; J: TRBJ1-1; CDR3: CASSPLQGEAFF; DNA: TGTGCCAGCTCACCGCTACAGGGTGAAGCTTTCTTT